A few counts support the clone carrying this T cell receptor (beta chain). Its specificity is unknown. TCR alpha and TCR beta cDNA libraries carrying sample barcodes and UMIs came from 5'RACE with constant-segment primers. TCRdb recomputed calls from the 5' RACE reads with MiXCR, one row per CDR3 protein. The sample includes 470,000 or so distinct CDR3 sequences, around a sixth of them seen just once. The CDR3 length is 16 residues. Germline CDR1 SGDLS, CDR2 YYNGEE. V was pared by 2 bases and J by 7 bases, with 19 bases between. The data were taken from a study of T-cell memory formation after mild COVID-19. Points from the study as a whole: CD4+ contracting clones were found mainly in CM and EM, and CD8+ ones in EMRA. Pre-infection memory contained some responding clones, which suggested that cross-reactive memory had joined. Clones shrinking between day 15 and 85 showed a balanced CD4/CD8 split, and those that grew later tilted toward CD4+.

The sequenced material came from PBMCs or a T cell subset sorted from them (not recorded which). The origin of this receptor is an adult woman who had mild COVID-19 (a few samples of this study predate the infection). Cell type and time point are not known. The chain has TRBV9 and TRBJ2-1, with TRBD2 as a possible D gene (6 bases). The CDR3 bases are TGTGCCAGCAGCGTCCTCGGGACTCCCGGTAGTAATGAGCAGTTCTTC. This gives the protein CASSVLGTPGSNEQFF. Variable domain in full (rest from reference TRBV9 and TRBJ2-1): DSGVTQTPKHLITATGQRVTLRCSPRSGDLSVYWYQQSLDQGLQFLIQYYNGEERAKGNILERFSAQQFPDLHSELNLSSLELGDSALYFCASSVLGTPGSNEQFFGPGTRLTVL.